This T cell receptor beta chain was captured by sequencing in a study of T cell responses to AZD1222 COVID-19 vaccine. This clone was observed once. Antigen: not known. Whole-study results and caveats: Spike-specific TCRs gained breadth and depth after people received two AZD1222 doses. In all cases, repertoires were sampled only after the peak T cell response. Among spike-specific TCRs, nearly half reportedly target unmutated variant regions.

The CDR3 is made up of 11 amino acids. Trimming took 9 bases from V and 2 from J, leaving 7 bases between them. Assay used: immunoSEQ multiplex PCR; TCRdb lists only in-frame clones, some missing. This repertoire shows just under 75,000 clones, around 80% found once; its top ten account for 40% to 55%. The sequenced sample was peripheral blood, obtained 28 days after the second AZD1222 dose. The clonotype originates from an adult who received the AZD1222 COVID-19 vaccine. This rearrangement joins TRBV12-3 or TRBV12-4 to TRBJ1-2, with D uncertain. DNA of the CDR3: TGTGCCAGTCAGGAAAACTATGGCTACACCTTC. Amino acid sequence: CASQENYGYTF.